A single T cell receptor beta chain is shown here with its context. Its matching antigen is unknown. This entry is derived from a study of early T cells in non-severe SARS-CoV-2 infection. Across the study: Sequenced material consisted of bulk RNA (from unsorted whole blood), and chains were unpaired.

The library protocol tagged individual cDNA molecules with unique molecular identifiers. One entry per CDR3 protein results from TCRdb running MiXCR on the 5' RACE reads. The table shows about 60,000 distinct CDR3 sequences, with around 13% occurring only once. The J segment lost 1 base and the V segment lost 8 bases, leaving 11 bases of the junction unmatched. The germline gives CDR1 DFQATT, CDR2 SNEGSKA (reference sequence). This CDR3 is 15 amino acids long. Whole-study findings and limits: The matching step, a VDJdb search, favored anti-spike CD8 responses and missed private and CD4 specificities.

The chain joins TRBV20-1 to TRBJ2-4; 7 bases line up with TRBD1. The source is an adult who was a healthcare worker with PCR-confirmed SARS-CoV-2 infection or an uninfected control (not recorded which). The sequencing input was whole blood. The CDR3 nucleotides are TGCAGTATTAAAGACAGGGTGTTGGCCAAAAACATTCAGTACTTC. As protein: CSIKDRVLAKNIQYF.